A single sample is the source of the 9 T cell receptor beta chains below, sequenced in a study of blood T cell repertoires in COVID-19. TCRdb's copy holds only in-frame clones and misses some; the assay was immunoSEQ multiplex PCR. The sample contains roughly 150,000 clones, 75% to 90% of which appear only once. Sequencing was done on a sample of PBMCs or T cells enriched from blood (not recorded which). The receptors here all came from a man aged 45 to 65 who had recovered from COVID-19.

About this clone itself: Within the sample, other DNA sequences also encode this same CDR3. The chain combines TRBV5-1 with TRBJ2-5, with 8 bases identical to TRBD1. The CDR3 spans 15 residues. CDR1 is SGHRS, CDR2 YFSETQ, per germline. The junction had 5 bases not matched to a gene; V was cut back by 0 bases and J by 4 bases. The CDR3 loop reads CASSLVGQGGETQYF. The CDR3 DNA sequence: TGCGCCAGCAGCTTGGTCGGACAGGGAGGAGAGACCCAGTACTTC.

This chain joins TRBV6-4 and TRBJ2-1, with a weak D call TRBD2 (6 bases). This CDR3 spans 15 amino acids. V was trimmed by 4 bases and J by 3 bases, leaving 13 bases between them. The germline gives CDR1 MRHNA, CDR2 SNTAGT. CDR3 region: CASSVQLASYNEQFF. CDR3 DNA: TGTGCCAGCAGTGTACAACTAGCAAGCTACAATGAGCAGTTCTTC.

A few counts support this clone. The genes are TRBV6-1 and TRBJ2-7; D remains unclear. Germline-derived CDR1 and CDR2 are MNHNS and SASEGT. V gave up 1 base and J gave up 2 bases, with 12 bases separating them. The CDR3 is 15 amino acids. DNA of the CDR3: TGTGCCAGCAGTGAAGGCCCTGAGGTTACCTACGAGCAGTACTTC. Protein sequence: CASSEGPEVTYEQYF.

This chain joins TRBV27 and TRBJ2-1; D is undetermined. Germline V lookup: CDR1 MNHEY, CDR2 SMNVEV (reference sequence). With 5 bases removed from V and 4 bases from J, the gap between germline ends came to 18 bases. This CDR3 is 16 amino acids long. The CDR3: CASSRIPPTRYNEQFF. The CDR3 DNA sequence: TGTGCCAGCAGTCGAATACCGCCGACAAGATACAATGAGCAGTTCTTC.

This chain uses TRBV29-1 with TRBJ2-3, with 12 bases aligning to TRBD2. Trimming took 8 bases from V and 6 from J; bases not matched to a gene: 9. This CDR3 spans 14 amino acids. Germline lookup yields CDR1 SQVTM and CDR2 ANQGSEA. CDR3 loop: CSLGPSGGADTQYF. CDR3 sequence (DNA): TGCAGCCTGGGCCCTAGCGGGGGGGCGGATACGCAGTATTTT.

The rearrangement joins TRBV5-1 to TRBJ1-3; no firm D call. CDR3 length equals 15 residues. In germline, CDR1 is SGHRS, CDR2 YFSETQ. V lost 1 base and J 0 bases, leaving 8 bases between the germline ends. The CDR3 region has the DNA TGCGCCAGCAGCTTGTTGGGCGACTCTGGAAACACCATATATTTT. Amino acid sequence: CASSLLGDSGNTIYF.

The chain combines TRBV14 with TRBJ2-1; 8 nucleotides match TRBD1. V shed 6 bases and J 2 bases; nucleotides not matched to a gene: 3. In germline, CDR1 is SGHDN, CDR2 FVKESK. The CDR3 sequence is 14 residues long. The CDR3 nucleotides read TGTGCCAGCAGTCTACAGGGGGCCTACAATGAGCAGTTCTTC. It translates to CASSLQGAYNEQFF.

The CDR3 region has the DNA TGTGCCACCAGAGACGGACAGTTTGGGGCCAACGTCCTGACTTTC. As protein: CATRDGQFGANVLTF. The gene calls are TRBV15 and TRBJ2-6, with a weak D call TRBD1 (6 bases). The CDR3 is 15 amino acids. Trimming shortened V by 6 bases and J by 3 bases, and 12 bases separated the two germline ends. Germline CDR1 and CDR2: LNHNV and YYDKDF (reference sequence). The full variable domain, completed using reference TRBV15 and TRBJ2-6, is DAMVIQNPRYQVTQFGKPVTLSCSQTLNHNVMYWYQQKSSQAPKLLFHYYDKDFNNEADTPDNFQSRRPNTSFCFLDIRSPGLGDTAMYLCATRDGQFGANVLTFGAGSRLTVL.

The CDR3 coding sequence is TGTGCCAGCACCCCCGATCAGGGGACATCCTACGAGCAGTACTTC. Translating it yields CASTPDQGTSYEQYF. This chain links TRBV9 with TRBJ2-7, with D tentatively TRBD1 (6 bases). CDR1 and CDR2 (germline): SGDLS, YYNGEE. The CDR3 contains 15 residues. V gave up 6 bases and J gave up 1 base, with 17 bases separating them.